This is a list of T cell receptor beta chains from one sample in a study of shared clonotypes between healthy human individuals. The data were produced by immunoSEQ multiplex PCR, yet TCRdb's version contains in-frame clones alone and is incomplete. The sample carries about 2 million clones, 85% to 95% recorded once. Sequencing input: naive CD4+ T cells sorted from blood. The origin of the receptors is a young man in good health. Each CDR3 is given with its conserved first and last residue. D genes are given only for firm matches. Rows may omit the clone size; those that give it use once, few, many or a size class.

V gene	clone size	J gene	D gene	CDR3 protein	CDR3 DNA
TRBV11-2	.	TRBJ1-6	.	CASSLVGANSPLHF	TGTGCCAGCAGCTTAGTCGGCGCCAATTCACCCCTCCACTTT
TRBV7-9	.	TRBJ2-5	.	CASSLDIKETQYF	TGTGCCAGCAGCCTCGACATAAAAGAGACCCAGTACTTC
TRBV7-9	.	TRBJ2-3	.	CASSLWGAIDTQYF	TGTGCCAGCAGCCTCTGGGGGGCTATAGATACGCAGTATTTT
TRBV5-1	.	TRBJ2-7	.	CASSFSLLGEQYF	TGCGCCAGCAGCTTCTCCCTACTGGGCGAGCAGTACTTC
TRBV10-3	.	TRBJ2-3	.	CAISEDPWGTDTQYF	TGTGCCATCAGTGAGGACCCCTGGGGCACAGATACGCAGTATTTT
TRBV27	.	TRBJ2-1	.	CASRKADWDEQFF	TGTGCCAGCCGCAAGGCAGATTGGGATGAGCAGTTCTTC
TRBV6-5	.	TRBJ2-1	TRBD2	CASSPRGSYAQFF	TGTGCCAGCAGTCCTCGCGGGAGTTACGCGCAGTTCTTC
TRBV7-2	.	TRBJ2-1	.	CASSRLPTAPYNEQFF	TGTGCCAGCAGCCGGCTCCCGACTGCCCCGTACAATGAGCAGTTCTTC
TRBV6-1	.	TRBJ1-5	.	CASSEIRGTVNQPQHF	TGTGCCAGCAGTGAAATACGGGGAACGGTAAATCAGCCCCAGCATTTT
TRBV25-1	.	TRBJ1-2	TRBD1	CASRDRGLGGYTF	TGTGCCAGCAGGGACAGGGGGCTAGGTGGCTACACCTTC
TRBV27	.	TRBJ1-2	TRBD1	CASSEDTGGWYGYTF	TGTGCCAGCAGTGAAGACACAGGGGGTTGGTATGGCTACACCTTC
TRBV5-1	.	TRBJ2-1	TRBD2	CASSLVAGGPYNEQFF	TGCGCCAGCAGCTTGGTTGCGGGGGGTCCCTACAATGAGCAGTTCTTC
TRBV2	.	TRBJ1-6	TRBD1	CASSERTGKYSPLHF	TGTGCCAGCAGTGAAAGGACAGGAAAGTATTCACCCCTCCACTTT
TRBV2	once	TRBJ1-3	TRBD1	CASRDSSGNTIYF	TGTGCCAGCCGGGACAGCTCTGGAAACACCATATATTTT
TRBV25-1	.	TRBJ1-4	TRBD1	CASSEDRGRINEKLFF	TGTGCCAGCAGTGAAGACAGGGGGCGGATTAATGAAAAACTGTTTTTT
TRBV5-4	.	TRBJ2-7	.	CASSSLVQGPDEQYF	TGTGCCAGCAGCTCACTAGTACAGGGTCCCGACGAGCAGTACTTC
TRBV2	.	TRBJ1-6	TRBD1	CASSEQGAIDSPLHF	TGTGCCAGCAGTGAACAGGGGGCAATTGATTCACCCCTCCACTTT
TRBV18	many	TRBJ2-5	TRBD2	CASSPGLAETQYF	TGTGCCAGCTCACCGGGACTAGCGGAGACCCAGTACTTC
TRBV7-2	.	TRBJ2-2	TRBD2	CASSLLAGTANTGELFF	TGTGCCAGCAGCCTGCTAGCGGGTACCGCGAACACCGGGGAGCTGTTTTTT
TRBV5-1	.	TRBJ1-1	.	CASSDSSPSNTEAFF	TGCGCCAGCTCGGACAGCTCCCCCTCGAACACTGAAGCTTTCTTT
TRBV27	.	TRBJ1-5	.	CASSLSGPGNQPQHF	TGTGCCAGCAGTTTAAGTGGACCGGGCAATCAGCCCCAGCATTTT
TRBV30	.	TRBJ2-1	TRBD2	CAWTLFRTSGLYNEQFF	TGTGCCTGGACTCTGTTCAGGACTAGCGGATTGTACAATGAGCAGTTCTTC
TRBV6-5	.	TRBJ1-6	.	CASSYGWNSPLHF	TGTGCCAGCAGTTACGGTTGGAATTCACCCCTCCACTTT
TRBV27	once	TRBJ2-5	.	CASSLIGGRETQYF	TGTGCCAGCAGTTTAATCGGGGGGCGAGAGACCCAGTACTTC
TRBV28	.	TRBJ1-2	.	CASLTTGKNYGYTF	TGTGCCAGCTTGACTACAGGGAAGAACTATGGCTACACCTTC
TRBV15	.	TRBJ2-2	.	CATSRADPTGELFF	TGTGCCACCAGCAGAGCCGACCCGACCGGGGAGCTGTTTTTT
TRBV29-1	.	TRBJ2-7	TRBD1	CSVRGQGATYEQYF	TGCAGCGTTCGGGGACAGGGGGCGACCTACGAGCAGTACTTC
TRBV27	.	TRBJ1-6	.	CATREVGGGSPLHF	TGTGCCACCCGGGAGGTTGGGGGAGGATCACCCCTCCACTTT
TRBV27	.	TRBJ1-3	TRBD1	CASSPGTDLSGNTIYF	TGTGCCAGCAGTCCCGGGACAGATCTTTCTGGAAACACCATATATTTT
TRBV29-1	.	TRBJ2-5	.	CSVQRGAQETQYF	TGCAGCGTTCAGAGAGGGGCCCAAGAGACCCAGTACTTC
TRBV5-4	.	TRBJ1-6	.	CASSDGSYNSPLHF	TGTGCCAGCAGTGACGGATCCTATAATTCACCCCTCCACTTT